This is a list of T cell receptor beta chains from one sample in a study of cytomegalovirus exposure and HLA in healthy donors. Profiled with immunoSEQ multiplex PCR; TCRdb holds only in-frame clones, not every one. Its table records over 75,000 clones. Specimen: PBMCs. These receptors all come from a man between 50 and 59 years old in good health and CMV-seronegative. CDR3s include the opening cysteine and the closing phenylalanine or tryptophan. A D gene is named only where the DNA matches it firmly.

CDR3 protein: CASSKTGIKQYF
CDR3 DNA: TGCGCCAGCAGCAAGACAGGGATAAAGCAGTACTTC
J gene: TRBJ2-7
D gene: TRBD1
V gene: TRBV4-1

CDR3 protein: CASSPGVISSYNEQFF
CDR3 DNA: TGTGCCAGCAGCCCAGGGGTCATCTCTAGCTACAATGAGCAGTTCTTC
J gene: TRBJ2-1
D gene: NA
V gene: TRBV11-1

CDR3 protein: CASSEGTDQPQHF
CDR3 DNA: TGTGCCAGCTCGGAGGGGACAGATCAGCCCCAGCATTTT
J gene: TRBJ1-5
D gene: TRBD1
V gene: TRBV18

CDR3 protein: CATSAGPEGSPYEQYF
CDR3 DNA: TGTGCCACCAGCGCCGGCCCCGAGGGCAGCCCCTACGAGCAGTACTTC
J gene: TRBJ2-7
D gene: NA
V gene: TRBV15

CDR3 protein: CASSLGQVNTEAFF
CDR3 DNA: TGCGCCAGCAGCTTGGGTCAGGTGAACACTGAAGCTTTCTTT
J gene: TRBJ1-1
D gene: NA
V gene: TRBV5-1

CDR3 protein: CASSWGSGGVGEQYF
CDR3 DNA: TGTGCCAGCAGCTGGGGCAGCGGGGGAGTTGGCGAGCAGTACTTC
J gene: TRBJ2-7
D gene: TRBD2
V gene: TRBV11-2

CDR3 protein: CASSSNRDRDDTEAFF
CDR3 DNA: TGTGCCAGTAGCTCGAACCGGGACAGGGATGACACTGAAGCTTTCTTT
J gene: TRBJ1-1
D gene: TRBD1
V gene: TRBV19

CDR3 protein: CASNPGLLLYEQYF
CDR3 DNA: TGTGCCAGCAACCCGGGACTCCTGCTTTACGAGCAGTACTTC
J gene: TRBJ2-7
D gene: NA
V gene: TRBV6-1

CDR3 protein: CASTRDRTYEQYF
CDR3 DNA: TGTGCCAGTACCCGAGACAGGACCTACGAGCAGTACTTC
J gene: TRBJ2-7
D gene: NA
V gene: TRBV6-5

CDR3 protein: CASSYSYRGDYEQYF
CDR3 DNA: TGTGCCAGCAGTTACTCGTATCGGGGGGATTACGAGCAGTACTTC
J gene: TRBJ2-7
D gene: TRBD2
V gene: TRBV6-5

CDR3 protein: CASRLSGTGSNQPQHF
CDR3 DNA: TGTGCCAGTAGATTATCCGGGACAGGAAGCAATCAGCCCCAGCATTTT
J gene: TRBJ1-5
D gene: TRBD1
V gene: TRBV19

CDR3 protein: CASGLGRTSGGETQYF
CDR3 DNA: TGTGCTAGTGGTTTGGGACGGACTAGCGGGGGCGAGACCCAGTACTTC
J gene: TRBJ2-5
D gene: TRBD2
V gene: TRBV12-5

CDR3 protein: CASSLTSGDYEQYF
CDR3 DNA: TGTGCCAGCAGCTTAACTAGCGGGGACTACGAGCAGTACTTC
J gene: TRBJ2-7
D gene: TRBD2
V gene: TRBV7-9

CDR3 protein: CASSPGGPYEQYF
CDR3 DNA: TGTGCCAGCAGCCCGGGAGGACCATACGAGCAGTACTTC
J gene: TRBJ2-7
D gene: TRBD2
V gene: TRBV7-9

CDR3 protein: CASSLEGQGSGNTIYF
CDR3 DNA: TGCGCCAGCAGCTTGGAGGGACAGGGGTCTGGAAACACCATATATTTT
J gene: TRBJ1-3
D gene: TRBD1
V gene: TRBV5-1

CDR3 protein: CAISVDRGNQPQHF
CDR3 DNA: TGTGCCATCAGTGTGGACAGGGGCAATCAGCCCCAGCATTTT
J gene: TRBJ1-5
D gene: TRBD1
V gene: TRBV10-3

CDR3 protein: CASKGARRYF
CDR3 DNA: TGTGCCAGCAAGGGGGCGAGGCGGTACTTC
J gene: TRBJ2-7
D gene: TRBD1
V gene: TRBV2

CDR3 protein: CASRFTGGRGNQPQHF
CDR3 DNA: TGTGCCAGCAGATTCACAGGGGGCCGGGGCAATCAGCCCCAGCATTTT
J gene: TRBJ1-5
D gene: TRBD1
V gene: TRBV28

CDR3 protein: CASSLGSGPFYGYTF
CDR3 DNA: TGTGCCAGCAGTTTAGGTTCAGGCCCTTTCTATGGCTACACCTTC
J gene: TRBJ1-2
D gene: NA
V gene: TRBV27

CDR3 protein: CASSHGQVPPRGYTF
CDR3 DNA: TGCGCCAGCAGCCACGGACAAGTCCCCCCCCGCGGCTACACCTTC
J gene: TRBJ1-2
D gene: NA
V gene: TRBV5-1

CDR3 protein: CASSLDSGTGCEQYF
CDR3 DNA: TGTGCCAGCAGCTTGGACTCCGGGACAGGCTGCGAGCAGTACTTC
J gene: TRBJ2-7
D gene: TRBD1
V gene: TRBV7-6